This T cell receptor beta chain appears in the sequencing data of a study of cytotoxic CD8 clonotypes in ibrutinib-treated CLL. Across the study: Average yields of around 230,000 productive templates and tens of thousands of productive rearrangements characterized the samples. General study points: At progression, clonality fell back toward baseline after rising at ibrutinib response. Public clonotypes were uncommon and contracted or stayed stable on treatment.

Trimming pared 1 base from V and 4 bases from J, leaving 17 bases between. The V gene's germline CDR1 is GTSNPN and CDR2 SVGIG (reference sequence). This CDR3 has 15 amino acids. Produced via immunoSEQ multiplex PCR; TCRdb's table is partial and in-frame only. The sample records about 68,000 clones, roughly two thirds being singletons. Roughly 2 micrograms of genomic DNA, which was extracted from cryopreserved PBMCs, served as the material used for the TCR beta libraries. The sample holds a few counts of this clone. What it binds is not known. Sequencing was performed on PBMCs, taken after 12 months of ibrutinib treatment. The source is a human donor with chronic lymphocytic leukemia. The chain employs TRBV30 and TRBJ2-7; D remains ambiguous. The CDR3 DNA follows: TGTGCCTGGAGTGACGTGGGCCTGGCCCGATACGAGCAGTACTTC. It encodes CAWSDVGLARYEQYF. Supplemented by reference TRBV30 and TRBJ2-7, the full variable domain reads SQTIHQWPATLVQPVGSPLSLECTVEGTSNPNLYWYRQAAGRGLQLLFYSVGIGQISSEVPQNLSASRPQDRQFILSSKKLLLSDSGFYLCAWSDVGLARYEQYFGPGTRLTVT.